The 3 T cell receptor beta chains listed next were all sequenced from one sample in a study of T cell repertoires in aging, cancer and after chemotherapy. A mixed TRB-A/B primer pool amplified rearranged TRB by multiplex touch-down PCR. Each CDR3 protein gets one entry after TCRdb re-called the multiplex PCR reads with MiXCR. The repertoire consists of several thousand distinct CDR3 sequences, with 27% occurring once and the leading ten covering around a third. Peripheral blood genomic DNA, not sorted cells or RNA, was the template. Sequencing was carried out using blood. These receptors were collected from a human donor with a blood cancer.

In its sample, this clonotype was seen a few times. The V and J genes are TRBV18 and TRBJ1-4, with a possible D match to TRBD1 (6 bases). The CDR3 consists of 15 residues. CDR1 is KGHSH, CDR2 LQKENI, per germline. Trimming took off 5 bases at V and 4 bases at J, with 14 bases between the two ends. The chain's CDR3 is CASSRGGTSNEKLFF. The CDR3, as DNA: TGTGCCAGCTCAAGAGGAGGGACAAGTAATGAAAAACTGTTTTTT.

This clonotype was found once. Its ends do not fully match the called genes, so a read error is possible. This chain links TRBV6-5 with TRBJ2-1; D not resolved. Germline lookup yields CDR1 MNHEY and CDR2 SVGAGI. The CDR3 consists of 15 residues. The chain's CDR3 is CASRPPVPGNNDQFF. The CDR3 bases are TGTGCCAGCAGACCCCCCGTCCCCGGCAACAATGATCAGTTCTTC.

This sequence joins TRBV27 and TRBJ2-7; 9 bases map to TRBD2. The junction had 4 bases not matched to a gene; V was cut back by 4 bases and J by 3 bases. Germline V gene sequence: CDR1 MNHEY, CDR2 SMNVEV (reference sequence). This CDR3 is 14 amino acids long. This CDR3 reads CASSWSSGNYEQYF. The CDR3 bases are TGTGCCAGCAGTTGGTCTAGCGGGAACTACGAGCAGTACTTC.